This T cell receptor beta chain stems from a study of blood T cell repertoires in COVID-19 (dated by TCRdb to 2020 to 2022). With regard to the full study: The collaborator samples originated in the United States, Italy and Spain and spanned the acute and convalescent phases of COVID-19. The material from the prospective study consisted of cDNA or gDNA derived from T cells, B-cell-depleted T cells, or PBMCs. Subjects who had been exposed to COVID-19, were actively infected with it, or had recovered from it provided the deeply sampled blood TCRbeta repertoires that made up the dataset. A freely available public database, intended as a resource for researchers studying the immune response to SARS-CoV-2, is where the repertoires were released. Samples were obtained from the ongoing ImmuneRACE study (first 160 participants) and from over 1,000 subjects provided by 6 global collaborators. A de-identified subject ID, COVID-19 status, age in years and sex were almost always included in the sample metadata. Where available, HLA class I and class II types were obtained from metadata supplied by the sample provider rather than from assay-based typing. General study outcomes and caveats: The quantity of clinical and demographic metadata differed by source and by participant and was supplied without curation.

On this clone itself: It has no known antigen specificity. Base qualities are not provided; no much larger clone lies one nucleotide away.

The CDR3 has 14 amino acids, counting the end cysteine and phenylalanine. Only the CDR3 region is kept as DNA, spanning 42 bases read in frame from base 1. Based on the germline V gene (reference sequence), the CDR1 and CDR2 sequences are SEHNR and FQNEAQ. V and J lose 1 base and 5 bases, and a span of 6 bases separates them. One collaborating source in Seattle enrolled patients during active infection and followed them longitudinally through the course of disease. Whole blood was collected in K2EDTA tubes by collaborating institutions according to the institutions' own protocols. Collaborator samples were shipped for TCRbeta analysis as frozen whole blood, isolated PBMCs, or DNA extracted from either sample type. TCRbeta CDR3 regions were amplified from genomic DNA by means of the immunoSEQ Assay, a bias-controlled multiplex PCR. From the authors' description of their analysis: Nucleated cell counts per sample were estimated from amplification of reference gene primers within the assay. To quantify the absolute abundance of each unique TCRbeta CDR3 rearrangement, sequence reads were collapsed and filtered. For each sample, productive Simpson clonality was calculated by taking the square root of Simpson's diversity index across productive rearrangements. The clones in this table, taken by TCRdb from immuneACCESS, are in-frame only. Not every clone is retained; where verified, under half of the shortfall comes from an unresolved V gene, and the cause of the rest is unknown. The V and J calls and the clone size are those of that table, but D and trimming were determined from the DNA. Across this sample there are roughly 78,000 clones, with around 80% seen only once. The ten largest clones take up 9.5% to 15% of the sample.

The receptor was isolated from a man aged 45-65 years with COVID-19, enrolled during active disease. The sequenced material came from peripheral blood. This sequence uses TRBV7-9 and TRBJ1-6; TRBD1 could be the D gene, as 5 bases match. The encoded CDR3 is CASSLGQNNSPLHF. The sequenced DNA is TGTGCCAGCAGCTTAGGACAGAATAATTCACCCCTCCACTTT. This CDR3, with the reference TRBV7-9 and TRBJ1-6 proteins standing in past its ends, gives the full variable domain DTGVSQNPRHKITKRGQNVTFRCDPISEHNRLYWYRQTLGQGPEFLTYFQNEAQLEKSRLLSDRFSAERPKGSFSTLEIQRTEQGDSAMYLCASSLGQNNSPLHFGNGTRLTVT.